The present T cell receptor beta chain was sequenced within a study of blood T cells in healthy people across ages. In terms of origin and age, donors were healthy Caucasian individuals from Russia aged about 6 to 90. Each sample yielded at least 5 micrograms of PBMC total RNA. About this clonotype: Its antigen is not known.

Study-wide findings and caveats: Diversity was higher, and naive CD4+ cells more numerous, in long-lived donors than in aged donors.

The V gene's germline CDR1 is SGDLS and CDR2 YYNGEE. Trimming removed 3 bases from V and 4 bases from J, with 14 bases in between. This CDR3 has 15 amino acids. With a J-beta primer mix and a sample-barcoded 5' primer, a second PCR ran about 6 to 11 cycles. Researchers report that a template-switch adaptor with 12 random nucleotides tagged each cDNA molecule. TCRdb ran MiXCR on the 5' RACE reads and lists one entry per CDR3 protein. This table holds about 1.1 million distinct CDR3 sequences, approximately 38% found once. The chain recombines TRBV9 with TRBJ1-3; D remains ambiguous. This clonotype was sampled from a man aged 18 to 29 in good health. Specimen: blood. The CDR3 protein is CASSERREDGNTIYF. The CDR3 coding sequence is TGTGCCAGCAGCGAGAGGAGGGAGGACGGAAACACCATATATTTT.